These T cell receptor beta chains were read from a single sample in a study of blood T cell repertoires in COVID-19. Assay: immunoSEQ multiplex PCR; the TCRdb copy retains only in-frame clones and omits some. The top ten clones hold almost 3% of a sample with around 300,000 clones, about four fifths of them seen once. The sample comprised peripheral blood. These receptors originate from a man aged 25-40 years with active or convalescent COVID-19. Both conserved end residues are part of each CDR3. D genes are given only for firm matches. Rows may omit the clone size; those that give it use once, few, many or a size class.

D gene: TRBD2
clone size: -
J gene: TRBJ2-2
V gene: TRBV4-2
CDR3 protein: CASSQDGRGGREELFF
CDR3 DNA: TGTGCCAGCAGCCAAGACGGGCGGGGGGGCAGAGAGGAGCTGTTTTTT

D gene: -
clone size: -
J gene: TRBJ2-5
V gene: TRBV5-8
CDR3 protein: CASILRGQETQYF
CDR3 DNA: TGTGCCAGCATCCTTCGGGGACAAGAGACCCAGTACTTC

D gene: TRBD1
clone size: -
J gene: TRBJ1-1
V gene: TRBV5-1
CDR3 protein: CASNRGGSPNTEAFF
CDR3 DNA: TGCGCCAGCAACAGGGGGGGCTCCCCGAACACTGAAGCTTTCTTT

D gene: TRBD2
clone size: -
J gene: TRBJ2-2
V gene: TRBV6-5
CDR3 protein: CASSYSRLANTGELFF
CDR3 DNA: TGTGCCAGCAGTTACTCGAGACTAGCCAACACCGGGGAGCTGTTTTTT

D gene: -
clone size: -
J gene: TRBJ2-6
V gene: TRBV6-4
CDR3 protein: CASSPGGANVLTF
CDR3 DNA: TGTGCCAGCAGCCCAGGGGGGGCCAACGTCCTGACTTTC

D gene: -
clone size: -
J gene: TRBJ2-5
V gene: TRBV7-9
CDR3 protein: CASSERAADETQYF
CDR3 DNA: TGTGCCAGCAGCGAGCGGGCCGCAGACGAGACCCAGTACTTC

D gene: TRBD2
clone size: -
J gene: TRBJ2-1
V gene: TRBV2
CDR3 protein: CASSDGLAAYNEQFF
CDR3 DNA: TGTGCCAGCAGTGACGGACTAGCGGCCTACAATGAGCAGTTCTTC

D gene: TRBD1
clone size: -
J gene: TRBJ2-7
V gene: TRBV7-2
CDR3 protein: CASSSPGTGGPYEQYF
CDR3 DNA: TGTGCCAGCAGCTCGCCGGGGACAGGGGGGCCTTACGAGCAGTACTTC

D gene: TRBD1
clone size: -
J gene: TRBJ2-3
V gene: TRBV9
CDR3 protein: CASSSRSGTGGTDTQYF
CDR3 DNA: TGTGCCAGCAGCTCCCGGAGTGGGACAGGGGGCACAGATACGCAGTATTTT

D gene: -
clone size: -
J gene: TRBJ2-1
V gene: TRBV19
CDR3 protein: CASIGSSAAYNEQFF
CDR3 DNA: TGTGCCAGTATCGGTAGTAGCGCAGCCTACAATGAGCAGTTCTTC

D gene: -
clone size: -
J gene: TRBJ1-5
V gene: TRBV19
CDR3 protein: CASSTGDRQPQHF
CDR3 DNA: TGTGCCAGTAGTACCGGGGATAGGCAGCCCCAGCATTTT

D gene: -
clone size: -
J gene: TRBJ2-1
V gene: TRBV13
CDR3 protein: CASSVGSTRNEQFF
CDR3 DNA: TGTGCCAGCAGCGTGGGTTCAACTAGGAATGAGCAGTTCTTC

D gene: TRBD2
clone size: -
J gene: TRBJ2-3
V gene: TRBV4-3
CDR3 protein: CASSQDGGGARDTQYF
CDR3 DNA: TGCGCCAGCAGCCAAGATGGCGGGGGGGCCAGAGATACGCAGTATTTT

D gene: -
clone size: -
J gene: TRBJ2-7
V gene: TRBV6-4
CDR3 protein: CASKFEGTRGPREQYF
CDR3 DNA: TGTGCCAGCAAATTCGAGGGAACAAGAGGGCCCCGCGAGCAGTACTTC

D gene: -
clone size: once
J gene: TRBJ1-5
V gene: TRBV24-1
CDR3 protein: CATSDSGRGEEQPQHF
CDR3 DNA: TGTGCCACCAGTGATTCGGGCCGGGGGGAGGAACAGCCCCAGCATTTT

D gene: TRBD2
clone size: few
J gene: TRBJ2-5
V gene: TRBV6-1
CDR3 protein: CASSELAGGQETQYF
CDR3 DNA: TGTGCCAGCAGTGAACTAGCGGGGGGCCAAGAGACCCAGTACTTC

D gene: TRBD2
clone size: -
J gene: TRBJ2-1
V gene: TRBV28
CDR3 protein: CASSSLTSGRGNEQFF
CDR3 DNA: TGTGCCAGCAGTTCTCTGACTAGCGGGAGGGGTAATGAGCAGTTCTTC

D gene: TRBD2
clone size: -
J gene: TRBJ2-2
V gene: TRBV29-1
CDR3 protein: CSVDGGGLATGELFF
CDR3 DNA: TGCAGCGTTGATGGCGGGGGGTTGGCCACCGGGGAGCTGTTTTTT

D gene: -
clone size: -
J gene: TRBJ1-5
V gene: TRBV2
CDR3 protein: CASSGPVTLGQPQHF
CDR3 DNA: TGTGCCAGCAGTGGTCCGGTGACATTGGGTCAGCCCCAGCATTTT

D gene: -
clone size: -
J gene: TRBJ2-7
V gene: TRBV28
CDR3 protein: CASSLSVRAYEQYF
CDR3 DNA: TGTGCCAGCAGTTTATCGGTCAGGGCCTACGAGCAGTACTTC

D gene: TRBD1
clone size: -
J gene: TRBJ2-1
V gene: TRBV7-2
CDR3 protein: CASSFPRAGTGGHEQFF
CDR3 DNA: TGTGCCAGCAGCTTCCCCCGAGCCGGGACAGGGGGCCATGAGCAGTTCTTC

D gene: TRBD1
clone size: -
J gene: TRBJ1-5
V gene: TRBV29-1
CDR3 protein: CSVVGTAGGQPQHF
CDR3 DNA: TGCAGCGTTGTTGGGACAGCGGGGGGACAGCCCCAGCATTTT

D gene: TRBD1
clone size: -
J gene: TRBJ2-7
V gene: TRBV6-5
CDR3 protein: CASSYRDRVTKEQYF
CDR3 DNA: TGTGCCAGCAGTTACCGGGACAGGGTGACGAAGGAGCAGTACTTC